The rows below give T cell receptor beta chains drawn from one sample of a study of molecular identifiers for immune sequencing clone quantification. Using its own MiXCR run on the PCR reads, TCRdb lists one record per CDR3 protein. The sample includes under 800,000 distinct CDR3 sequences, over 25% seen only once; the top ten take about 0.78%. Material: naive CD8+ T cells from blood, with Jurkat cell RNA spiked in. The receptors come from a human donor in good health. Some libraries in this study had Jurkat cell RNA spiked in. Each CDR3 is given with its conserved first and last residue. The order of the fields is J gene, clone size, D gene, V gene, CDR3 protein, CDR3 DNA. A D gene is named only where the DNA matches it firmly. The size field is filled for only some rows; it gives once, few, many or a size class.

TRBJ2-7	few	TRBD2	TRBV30	CAWSVGLAREQYF	TGTGCCTGGAGTGTCGGACTAGCGCGCGAGCAGTACTTC
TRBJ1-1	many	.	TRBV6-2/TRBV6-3	CASSRFGTEAFF	TGTGCCAGCTCCCGATTCGGCACTGAAGCTTTCTTT
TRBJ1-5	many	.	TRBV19	CASSMGQINQPQHF	TGTGCCAGTAGTATGGGGCAAATAAATCAGCCCCAGCATTTT
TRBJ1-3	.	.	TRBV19	CASSNGVISGNTIYF	TGTGCCAGTAGCAATGGGGTCATCTCTGGAAACACCATATATTTT
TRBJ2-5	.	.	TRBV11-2	CASSSAGWETQYF	TGTGCCAGCAGCTCCGCAGGGTGGGAGACCCAGTACTTC
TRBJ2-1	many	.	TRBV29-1	CSVLRNNEQFF	TGCAGCGTTCTCCGGAACAATGAGCAGTTCTTC
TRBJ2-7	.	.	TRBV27	CASSLQAPGYEQYF	TGTGCCAGCAGTTTACAAGCGCCGGGCTACGAGCAGTACTTC
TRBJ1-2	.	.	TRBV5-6	CASSPNNGGGYGYTF	TGTGCCAGCAGCCCCAATAACGGGGGAGGCTATGGCTACACCTTC
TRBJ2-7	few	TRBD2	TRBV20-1	CSARVTLAGESYEQYF	TGCAGTGCTAGGGTGACCCTAGCGGGAGAGTCCTACGAGCAGTACTTC
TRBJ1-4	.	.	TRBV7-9	CASSLANSLSEKLFF	TGTGCCAGCAGCTTAGCAAACAGTCTTTCCGAAAAACTGTTTTTT
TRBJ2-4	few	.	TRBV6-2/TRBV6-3	CASSYSEKAKNIQYF	TGTGCCAGCAGTTACTCGGAAAAAGCCAAAAACATTCAGTACTTC
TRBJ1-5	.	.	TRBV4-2	CASSQDLLNQPQHF	TGTGCCAGCAGCCAAGATCTCCTGAATCAGCCCCAGCATTTT
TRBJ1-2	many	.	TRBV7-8	CASSLAWTINSNYGYTF	TGTGCCAGCAGCTTAGCTTGGACAATCAATTCTAACTATGGCTACACCTTC
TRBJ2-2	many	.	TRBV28	CASRVSATGELFF	TGTGCCAGCAGAGTTTCTGCGACCGGGGAGCTGTTTTTT
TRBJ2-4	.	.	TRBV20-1	CSAKVQTRNIQYF	TGCAGTGCTAAGGTCCAAACGCGGAACATTCAGTACTTC
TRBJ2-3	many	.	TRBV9	CASSVGFSGRSTDTQYF	TGTGCCAGCAGCGTAGGTTTCAGTGGGCGGAGCACAGATACGCAGTATTTT
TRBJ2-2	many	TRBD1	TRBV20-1	CSARERGRRTGELFF	TGCAGTGCTAGAGAAAGGGGGCGCAGGACCGGGGAGCTGTTTTTT
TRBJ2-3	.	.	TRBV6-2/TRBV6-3	CASSYSNSAYTQYF	TGTGCCAGCAGTTACTCTAACAGTGCGTATACGCAGTATTTT
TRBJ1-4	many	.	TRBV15	CATSSIPGPPTLFF	TGTGCCACCAGCAGCATACCGGGACCGCCGACACTGTTTTTT
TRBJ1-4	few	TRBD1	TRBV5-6	CASSLGDRFNEKLFF	TGTGCCAGCAGCTTGGGGGACAGATTTAATGAAAAACTGTTTTTT
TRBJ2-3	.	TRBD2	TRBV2	CASSEAPPGTSGREGTATQYF	TGTGCCAGCAGTGAGGCGCCACCCGGGACTAGCGGGAGGGAGGGCACAGCTACGCAGTATTTT
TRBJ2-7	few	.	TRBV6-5	CASSSLVSGAYEQYF	TGTGCCAGCAGCAGCTTGGTGTCGGGGGCCTACGAGCAGTACTTC
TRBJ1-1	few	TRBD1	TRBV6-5	CASSPQGTVNTEAFF	TGTGCCAGCAGTCCACAGGGGACAGTCAACACTGAAGCTTTCTTT
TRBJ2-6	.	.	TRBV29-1	CGVEPQSSGTNVLTF	TGCGGCGTTGAACCCCAAAGCTCTGGAACCAACGTCCTGACTTTC
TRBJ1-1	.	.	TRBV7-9	CAGSPTGPNTEAFF	TGTGCCGGCAGCCCGACGGGACCCAACACTGAAGCTTTCTTT
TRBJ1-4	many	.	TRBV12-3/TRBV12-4	CASSLIGGHEKLFF	TGTGCCAGCAGTTTGATCGGGGGGCATGAAAAACTGTTTTTT
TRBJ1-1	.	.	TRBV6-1	CASSEALDRRVEAFF	TGTGCCAGCAGTGAAGCTTTAGACAGAAGAGTTGAAGCTTTCTTT
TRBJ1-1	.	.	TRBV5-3	CASSFSQWKTEAFF	TGTGCCAGCAGCTTCTCTCAGTGGAAGACTGAAGCTTTCTTT
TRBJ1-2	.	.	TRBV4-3	CTSSPYGTDGAEYYGYTF	TGCACCAGCAGCCCCTACGGGACCGACGGAGCGGAGTACTATGGCTACACCTTC
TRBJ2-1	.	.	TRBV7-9	CASSFPAGSSYNEQFF	TGTGCCAGCAGCTTTCCGGCAGGGAGCTCCTACAATGAGCAGTTCTTC
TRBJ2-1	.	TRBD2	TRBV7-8	CASSSSGGPFYNEQFF	TGTGCCAGCAGCTCTAGCGGGGGCCCCTTCTACAATGAGCAGTTCTTC
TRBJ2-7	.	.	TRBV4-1	CASSQVGAGVSYEQYF	TGCGCCAGCAGCCAAGTGGGGGCAGGCGTCTCCTACGAGCAGTACTTC
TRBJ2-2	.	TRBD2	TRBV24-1	CAPSALAGINTGELFF	TGTGCCCCCAGTGCACTAGCGGGGATCAACACCGGGGAGCTGTTTTTT
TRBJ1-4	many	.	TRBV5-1	CASSLNPGQGNEKLFF	TGCGCCAGCAGCCTTAACCCGGGGCAGGGCAATGAAAAACTGTTTTTT
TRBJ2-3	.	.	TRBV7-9	CASRGGLTDTQYF	TGTGCCAGCAGGGGAGGTCTCACAGATACGCAGTATTTT
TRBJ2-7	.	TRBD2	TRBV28	CASLASGTTYEQYF	TGTGCCAGTTTGGCGAGCGGGACCACCTACGAGCAGTACTTC
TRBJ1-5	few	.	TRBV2	CASSDRSYSNQPQHF	TGTGCCAGCAGTGATAGGAGTTATAGCAATCAGCCCCAGCATTTT
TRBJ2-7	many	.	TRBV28	CASSLIGTWEQYF	TGTGCCAGCAGTTTAATCGGGACCTGGGAGCAGTACTTC
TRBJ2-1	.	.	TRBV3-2	CASSPSWQFF	TGTGCCAGCAGCCCCTCATGGCAGTTCTTC
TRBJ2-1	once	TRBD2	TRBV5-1	CASSGTTSYNEQFF	TGCGCCAGCAGCGGGACTACCAGTTACAATGAGCAGTTCTTC
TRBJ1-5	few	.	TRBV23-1	CASSPSMGQGKICSNQPQHF	TGCGCCAGCAGCCCCTCAATGGGGCAGGGGAAAATATGTAGCAATCAGCCCCAGCATTTT
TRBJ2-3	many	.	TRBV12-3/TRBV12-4	CASSPRPLSSSDTQYF	TGTGCCAGCAGCCCAAGACCACTGAGCAGCTCAGATACGCAGTATTTT
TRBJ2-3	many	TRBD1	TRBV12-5	CASGLRGTGSTDTQYF	TGTGCTAGTGGTTTGAGAGGGACAGGGTCCACAGATACGCAGTATTTT
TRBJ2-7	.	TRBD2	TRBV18	CASSPQDSAGEGDEQYF	TGTGCCAGCTCACCCCAGGACTCAGCGGGAGAGGGCGACGAGCAGTACTTC
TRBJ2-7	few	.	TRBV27	CASSLTPGAPYEQYF	TGTGCCAGCAGTTTAACCCCGGGCGCGCCCTACGAGCAGTACTTC
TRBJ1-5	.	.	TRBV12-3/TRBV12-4	CASRGDGPQHF	TGTGCCAGCAGAGGCGACGGCCCCCAGCATTTT
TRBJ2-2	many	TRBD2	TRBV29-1	CSVEESLAGGRGTGELFF	TGCAGCGTTGAAGAGTCACTAGCGGGAGGGAGGGGCACCGGGGAGCTGTTTTTT
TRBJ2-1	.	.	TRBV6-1	CASKDWPSISSYSEQFF	TGTGCCAGCAAAGATTGGCCTAGCATTAGCTCCTACAGTGAGCAGTTCTTC